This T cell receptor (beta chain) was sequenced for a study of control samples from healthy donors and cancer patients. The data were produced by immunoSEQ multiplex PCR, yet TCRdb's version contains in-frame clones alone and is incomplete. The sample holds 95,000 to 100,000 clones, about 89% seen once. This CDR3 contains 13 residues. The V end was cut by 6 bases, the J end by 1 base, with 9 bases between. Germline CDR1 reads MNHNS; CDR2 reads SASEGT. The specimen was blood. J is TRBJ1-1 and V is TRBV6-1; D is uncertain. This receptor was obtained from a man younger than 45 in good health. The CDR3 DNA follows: TGTGCCAGCAGACCGGATGGGAACACTGAAGCTTTCTTT. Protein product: CASRPDGNTEAFF.